A single sample gave rise to the 8 T cell receptor beta chains below, sequenced in a study of T cells in women clearing cervical HPV infection. Here immunoSEQ multiplex PCR was the method, and the copy in TCRdb shows in-frame clones only, minus some. Here the sample table reports around 31,000 clones. What was sequenced was blood buffy coat. These receptors all stem from a woman aged 18 to 75 with a cervical HPV16 infection that either progressed to CIN3+ or cleared (not recorded which).

Worth noting for this clone: The CDR3 is cut off 3 residues early in the read; its end comes from the germline J gene. The chain has TRBV5-1 and TRBJ2-4; 9 bases agree with TRBD2. Germline CDR1 SGHRS, CDR2 YFSETQ. The CDR3 contains 15 residues. The sequenced part of the CDR3 DNA is TGCGCCAGCAGCCCCCGCGGCGGGGGGGAAGAGACT. Its protein product is CASSPRGGGEET. The CDR3 in full is CASSPRGGGEETQYF.

As to this clone: The CDR3 is cut off 3 residues early in the read; its end comes from the germline J gene. V usage is TRBV19 and J usage is TRBJ2-4, with no clear D. Germline V lookup: CDR1 LNHDA, CDR2 SQIVND (reference sequence). The CDR3 spans 13 residues. This CDR3 is CASRMRQNYGQYF. The part of the CDR3 DNA that was read is TGTGCCAGTAGAATGCGGCAGAACTATGGT.

About this clone itself: The read stops 3 residues short of the end of the CDR3; the missing end is completed from the germline J gene. This rearrangement joins TRBV7-3 to TRBJ2-3, with 8 positions matching TRBD2. V was pared by 6 bases and J by 6 bases, with 11 bases of the junction left unmatched. Germline V gene data show CDR1 as SGHTA and CDR2 as FQGTGA. This CDR3 is built from 15 residues. The CDR3 protein is CASSPGGGLMDTQYF. The part of the CDR3 DNA that was read is TGTGCCAGCAGTCCTGGCGGGGGGCTGATGGATACG.

This clone shows up as medium-sized (0.01 to 0.1%) by frequency. The read ends 3 residues shy of where the CDR3 ends; the end is completed using the germline J gene. The rearrangement links TRBV20-1 to TRBJ2-5, with 8 bases lining up with TRBD2. Germline loops: CDR1 DFQATT, CDR2 SNEGSKA (reference sequence). This CDR3 is built from 17 residues. Trimming cost V 3 bases and J 4 bases; bases outside gene matches: 16. CDR3 loop: CSARGVISGKERETQYF. The covered CDR3 bases are TGCAGTGCTAGGGGGGTGATTAGCGGGAAAGAGCGAGAGACC.

For this clone: The missing CDR3 end, 3 residues past where the read stops, is filled in from the germline J gene. This chain joins TRBV2 and TRBJ2-2, with TRBD1 matching over 10 bases. Germline-derived CDR1 and CDR2 are SNHLY and FYNNEI. The junction had 5 bases not matched to a gene; V was cut back by 6 bases and J by 4 bases. The CDR3 extends over 15 amino acids. CDR3 bases read: TGTGCCAGCAGCCGGGACAGGGGATTCACCGGGGAG. It encodes CASSRDRGFTGE. From start to end, the CDR3 is CASSRDRGFTGELFF.

Note on this clone: The CDR3 end lies 3 residues beyond the end of the read and is filled in from the germline J gene. The chain couples TRBV11-3 to TRBJ2-3; D might be TRBD1 (5 bases). Trimming removed 3 bases from V and 4 bases from J, with 8 bases in between. This CDR3 comprises 13 residues. Germline CDR1 SGHNT, CDR2 YENEEA. The covered CDR3 bases are TGTGCCAGCAGCTTCATGGGGCCAGATACG. Amino acids: CASSFMGPDT. The complete CDR3 sequence is CASSFMGPDTQYF.

The CDR3 reads CASASGQDTGELFF. The CDR3 DNA, read in part, is TGTGCCAGCGCCTCGGGACAGGACACCGGGGAG. This chain uses TRBV6-2 or TRBV6-3 with TRBJ2-2, with 8 bases aligning to TRBD1. The DNA ends 3 residues before the CDR3 does, and the rest of the CDR3 is filled in from the germline J gene. CDR3 length: 14 amino acids. CDR1 is MNHEY, CDR2 SVGEGT, per germline. The J segment lost 3 bases and the V segment lost 8 bases, leaving 5 bases of the junction unmatched.

CDR3 bases read: TGCAGCGCTCTAACGGACAGGGTCACCAGTGAG. It yields the protein CSALTDRVTSE. Given in full, the CDR3 is CSALTDRVTSEQFF. J is TRBJ2-1 and V is TRBV29-1; 8 bases are a match to TRBD1. From the germline J gene comes the end of the CDR3, since the read stops 3 residues before it. CDR1 and CDR2 from the germline V gene are SQVTM and ANQGSEA. After removal of 7 bases from V and 9 bases from J, the junction contained 14 bases not matched to a gene. This CDR3 contains 14 residues.